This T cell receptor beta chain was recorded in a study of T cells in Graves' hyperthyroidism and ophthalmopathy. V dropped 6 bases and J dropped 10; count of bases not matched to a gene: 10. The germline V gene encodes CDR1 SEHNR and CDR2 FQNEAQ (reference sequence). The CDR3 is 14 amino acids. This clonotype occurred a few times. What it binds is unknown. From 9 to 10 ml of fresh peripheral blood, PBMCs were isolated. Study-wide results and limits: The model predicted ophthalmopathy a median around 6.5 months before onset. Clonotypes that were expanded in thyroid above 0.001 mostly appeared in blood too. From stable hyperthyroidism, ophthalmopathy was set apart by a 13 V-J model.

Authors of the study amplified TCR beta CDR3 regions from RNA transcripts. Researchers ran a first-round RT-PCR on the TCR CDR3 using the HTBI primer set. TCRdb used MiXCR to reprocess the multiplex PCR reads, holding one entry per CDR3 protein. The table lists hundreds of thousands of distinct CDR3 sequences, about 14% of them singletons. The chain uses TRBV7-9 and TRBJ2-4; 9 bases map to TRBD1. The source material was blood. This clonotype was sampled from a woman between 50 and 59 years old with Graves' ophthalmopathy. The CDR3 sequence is CASRPSGTGYIQYF. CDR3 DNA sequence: TGTGCCAGCAGACCCTCCGGGACAGGGTATATTCAGTACTTC.